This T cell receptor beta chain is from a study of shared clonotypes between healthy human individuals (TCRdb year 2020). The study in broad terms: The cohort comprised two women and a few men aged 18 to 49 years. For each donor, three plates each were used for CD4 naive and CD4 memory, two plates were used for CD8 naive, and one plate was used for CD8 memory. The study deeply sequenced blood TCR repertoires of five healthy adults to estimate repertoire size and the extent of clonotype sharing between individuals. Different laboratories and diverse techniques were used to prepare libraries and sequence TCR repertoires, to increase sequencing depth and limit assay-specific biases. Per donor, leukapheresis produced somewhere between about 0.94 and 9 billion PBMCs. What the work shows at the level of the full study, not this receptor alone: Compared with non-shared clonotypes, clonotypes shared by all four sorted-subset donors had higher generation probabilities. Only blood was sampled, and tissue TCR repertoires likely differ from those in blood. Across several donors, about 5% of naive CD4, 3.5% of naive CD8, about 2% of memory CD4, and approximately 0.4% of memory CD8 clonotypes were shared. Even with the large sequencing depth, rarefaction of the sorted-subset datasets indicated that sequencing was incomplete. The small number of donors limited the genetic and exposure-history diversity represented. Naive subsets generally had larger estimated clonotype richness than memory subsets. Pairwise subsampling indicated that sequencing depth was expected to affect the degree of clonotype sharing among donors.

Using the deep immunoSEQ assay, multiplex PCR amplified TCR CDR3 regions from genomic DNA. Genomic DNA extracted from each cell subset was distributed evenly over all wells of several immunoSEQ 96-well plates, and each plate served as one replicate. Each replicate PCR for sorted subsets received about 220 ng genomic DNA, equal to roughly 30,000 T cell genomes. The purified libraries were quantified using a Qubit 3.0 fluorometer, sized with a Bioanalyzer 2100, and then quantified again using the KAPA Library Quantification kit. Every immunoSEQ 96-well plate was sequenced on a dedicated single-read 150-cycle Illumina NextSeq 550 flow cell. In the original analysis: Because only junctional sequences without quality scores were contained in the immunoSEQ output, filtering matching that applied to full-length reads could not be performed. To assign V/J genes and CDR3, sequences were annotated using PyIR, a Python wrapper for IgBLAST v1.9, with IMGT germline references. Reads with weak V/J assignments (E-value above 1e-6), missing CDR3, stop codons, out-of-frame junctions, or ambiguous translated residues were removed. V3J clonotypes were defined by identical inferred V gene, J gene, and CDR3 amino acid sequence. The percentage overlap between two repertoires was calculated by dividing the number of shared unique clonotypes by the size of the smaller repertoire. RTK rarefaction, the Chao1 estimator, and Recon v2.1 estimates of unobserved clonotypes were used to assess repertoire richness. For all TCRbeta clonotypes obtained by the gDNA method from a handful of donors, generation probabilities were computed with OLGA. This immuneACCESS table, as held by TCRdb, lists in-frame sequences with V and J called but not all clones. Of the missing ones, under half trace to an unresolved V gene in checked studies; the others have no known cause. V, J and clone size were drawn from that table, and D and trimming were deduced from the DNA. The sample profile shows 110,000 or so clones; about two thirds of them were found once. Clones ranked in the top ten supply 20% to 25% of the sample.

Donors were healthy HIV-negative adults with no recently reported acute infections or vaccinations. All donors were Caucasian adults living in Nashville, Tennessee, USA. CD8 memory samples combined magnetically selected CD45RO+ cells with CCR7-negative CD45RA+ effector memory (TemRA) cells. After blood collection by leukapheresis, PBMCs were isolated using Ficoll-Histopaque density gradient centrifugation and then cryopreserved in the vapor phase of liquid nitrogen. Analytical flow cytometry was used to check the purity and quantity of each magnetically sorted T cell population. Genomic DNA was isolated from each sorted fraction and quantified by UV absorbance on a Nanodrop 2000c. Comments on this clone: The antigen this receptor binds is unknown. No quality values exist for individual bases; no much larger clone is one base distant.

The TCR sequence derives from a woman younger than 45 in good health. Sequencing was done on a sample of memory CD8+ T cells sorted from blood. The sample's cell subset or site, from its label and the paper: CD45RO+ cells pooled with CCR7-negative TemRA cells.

Here is the DNA: TGTGCCAGCAGTGAGGAGGGACAGGGACTAGCGGGAGGGCAGGGATTCTTC. Protein translation: CASSEEGQGLAGGQGFF. The chain is made from TRBV2 and TRBJ2-1, with 16 bases aligning to TRBD2. CDR1 and CDR2 were assigned from the germline V gene as SNHLY and FYNNEI. Its CDR3 holds 17 amino acids, cysteine through phenylalanine. Solely the CDR3 DNA is kept, with 51 bases framed from the first base. Unmatched junction bases come to 15, with V trimmed by 3 bases and J by 16 bases.